The 23 T cell receptor beta chains below were found in one sample sequenced in a study of blood T cells in healthy people across ages. With a J-beta primer mix and a sample-barcoded 5' primer, a second PCR ran about 7 to 11 cycles. TCRdb reprocessed the 5' RACE reads via MiXCR and lists one record per CDR3 protein. The sample shows approximately 1,700,000 distinct CDR3 sequences, about two fifths of them seen only once. The specimen was blood. The origin of the receptors is a human donor in good health.

This clonotype was seen a few times. The V call is TRBV7-2, the J call TRBJ1-2; a possible D gene is TRBD1 (5 bases). Germline V CDR1 and CDR2: SGHTA, FQGNSA. Trimming stripped 2 bases from V and 5 bases from J, with 9 bases between. The CDR3 runs 13 residues. CDR3 coding DNA: TGTGCCAGCAGCTTAAGAGGGGCTTATGGCTACACCTTC. As protein: CASSLRGAYGYTF. Together with reference TRBV7-2 and TRBJ1-2, the CDR3 gives the full variable domain: GAGVSQSPSNKVTEKGKDVELRCDPISGHTALYWYRQSLGQGLEFLIYFQGNSAPDKSGLPSDRFSAERTGGSVSTLTIQRTQQEDSAVYLCASSLRGAYGYTFGSGTRLTVV.

Points on this clonotype: At one of its ends the junction is not consistent with the germline gene, which may arise from a read error. The rearrangement uses TRBV12-3 or TRBV12-4 and TRBJ1-2; the D is unclear. This CDR3 has 14 residues. The CDR3 loop reads CASSSARVRQGSTF. The CDR3 DNA reads TGTGCCAGCAGTTCGGCCAGAGTCAGGCAAGGCTCCACCTTC.

A word on this clonotype: An end of the junction differs from the germline gene, which may be a read error. CDR3 sequence (DNA): TGTGTCAGCAGTTTAAACCCAGGGGGCGGGCTAGAGACCCAGTACTTC. Its translation is CVSSLNPGGGLETQYF. The chain joins TRBV28 to TRBJ2-5; 8 positions match TRBD1. The germline gives CDR1 MDHEN, CDR2 SYDVKM. There are 16 residues in the CDR3.

This clonotype was counted ten times or more. The chain uses TRBV7-2 and TRBJ1-2, with TRBD1 matching 7 bases. Germline-derived CDR1 and CDR2 are SGHTA and FQGNSA. Trimming took 4 bases from V and 4 from J; bases not matched to a gene: 0. The CDR3 sequence is 12 residues long. The CDR3 nucleotides read TGTGCCAGCAGCTGGGACAGCTATGGCTACACCTTC. Its translation: CASSWDSYGYTF. Filled out from reference TRBV7-2 and TRBJ1-2, the complete variable domain reads GAGVSQSPSNKVTEKGKDVELRCDPISGHTALYWYRQSLGQGLEFLIYFQGNSAPDKSGLPSDRFSAERTGGSVSTLTIQRTQQEDSAVYLCASSWDSYGYTFGSGTRLTVV.

The chain couples TRBV9 to TRBJ1-2, with D perhaps matching TRBD1 (6 bases). The CDR3 contains 14 residues. Germline CDR1 reads SGDLS; CDR2 reads YYNGEE. V shed 3 bases and J shed 4 bases, with 13 bases lying between them. The CDR3 DNA sequence: TGTGCCAGCAGCGCCGTGACAGGTAGCTATGGCTACACCTTC. This codes for CASSAVTGSYGYTF.

The V and J genes are TRBV6-6 and TRBJ1-1, with no clear D. This CDR3 has 13 amino acids. The germline CDR1 and CDR2 sequences are MNHNY and SVGAGI (reference sequence). The ends were cut back, 2 bases at V and 1 base at J, with 5 bases in the middle. The CDR3 sequence: CASSYMRNTEAFF. For the CDR3, the DNA is TGTGCCAGCAGTTACATGCGGAACACTGAAGCTTTCTTT.

The CDR3 sequence: CASSLGFQREREQYF. The CDR3 DNA reads TGTGCCAGCAGCTTAGGTTTTCAGAGGGAGCGAGAGCAGTACTTC. This chain uses TRBV5-5 with TRBJ2-7; a weak D match, TRBD2 (5 bases). Deletions cut 2 bases from V and 7 bases from J, with 19 bases between. CDR1 is SGHKS, CDR2 YYEKEE, per germline (reference sequence). The CDR3 consists of 15 residues.

V gene TRBV2 combines with J gene TRBJ2-3, with D possibly matching TRBD2 (6 bases). V was pared by 10 bases and J by 8 bases, with 22 bases between. The germline gives CDR1 SNHLY, CDR2 FYNNEI. The CDR3 spans 14 residues. The CDR3 DNA sequence: TGTGCCATCGAACCCCGGGACTCTCTCAGTACGCAGTATTTT. Its translation is CAIEPRDSLSTQYF.

The chain couples TRBV4-1 to TRBJ2-7, with 7 bases lining up with TRBD2. The CDR3 is 15 residues long. With 0 bases clipped from V and 4 bases from J, the junction kept 6 bases outside the gene matches. Germline CDR1 and CDR2: MGHRA and YSYEKL. The DNA for the CDR3 is TGCGCCAGCAGCCAAGACGGGCTAGCGGCATACGAGCAGTACTTC. This gives the protein CASSQDGLAAYEQYF.

This clonotype appeared many times. The chain employs TRBV12-3 or TRBV12-4 and TRBJ2-7; D is unclear. Trimming took 5 bases from V and 1 from J, leaving 9 bases between them. The CDR3 sequence is 13 residues long. In DNA form, the CDR3 reads TGTGCCAGCAGTACGGGTGATTCCTACGAGCAGTACTTC. Translation: CASSTGDSYEQYF.

This clonotype was counted ten times or more. This chain joins TRBV24-1 and TRBJ2-6; D remains ambiguous. V lost 9 bases and J 0 bases, leaving 2 bases between the germline ends. Germline V gene sequence: CDR1 KGHDR, CDR2 SFDVKD. The CDR3 runs to 12 residues. CDR3 loop: CATASGANVLTF. For the CDR3, the DNA is TGTGCCACCGCCTCTGGGGCCAACGTCCTGACTTTC.

The V gene is TRBV7-2, the J gene TRBJ1-1, with a tentative D call TRBD1 (5 bases). V was trimmed by 1 base and J by 6 bases, leaving 9 bases between them. Germline V gene lookup returns CDR1 SGHTA and CDR2 FQGNSA. This CDR3 contains 13 residues. The DNA of the CDR3 is TGTGCCAGCAGCTTAGAGACAGTCGCTGAAGCTTTCTTT. It specifies CASSLETVAEAFF.

The V gene is TRBV9, the J gene TRBJ2-3; 10 bases match TRBD2. V dropped 7 bases and J dropped 5; count of bases not matched to a gene: 10. The CDR3 has 15 residues. Germline V lookup: CDR1 SGDLS, CDR2 YYNGEE. CDR3 bases: TGTGCCAGCTCGTTGCGAGGACTAGCGGAAGATACGCAGTATTTT. This gives the protein CASSLRGLAEDTQYF.

This clonotype has more than one count but fewer than ten. CDR3 sequence reads: CASSTQGSNEKLFF. CDR3 DNA sequence: TGTGCCAGCAGCACACAGGGTTCGAATGAAAAACTGTTTTTT. V gene TRBV9 combines with J gene TRBJ1-4, with D perhaps matching TRBD1 (6 bases). This CDR3 is 14 amino acids long. V lost 4 bases and J lost 5, with 12 bases in between. The germline V gene has CDR1 SGDLS and CDR2 YYNGEE.

This clonotype came up a few times. A single base separates this from a much larger clone, so it may be a read error. V is TRBV27 and J is TRBJ1-5; the match to TRBD1 covers 11 bases. This CDR3 comprises 15 residues. Germline CDR1 is MNHEY and CDR2 is SMNVEV (reference sequence). J lost 2 bases, V lost 8 bases, and 5 bases had no gene match. CDR3 in amino acids: CASGRTGGGNQPQHF. CDR3 in DNA: TGTGCCAGCGGTCGGACAGGGGGCGGCAATCAGCCCCAGCATTTT.

The chain carries TRBV25-1 and TRBJ1-2, with D possibly TRBD1 on 5 matching bases. CDR1 is MGHDK and CDR2 is SYGVNS in the germline V gene. V was trimmed by 3 bases and J by 6 bases, leaving 11 bases between them. The CDR3 consists of 13 residues. The CDR3 nucleotides are TGTGCCAGCAGTGAGCGGGGCGCAGATGGCTACACCTTC. It translates to CASSERGADGYTF.

As to this clonotype: This may be a read error: a much more frequent sequence differs by one nucleotide. The genes are TRBV4-1 and TRBJ2-7; 7 bases line up with TRBD2. Germline V gene sequence: CDR1 MGHRA, CDR2 YSYEKL. V dropped 1 base and J dropped 3; count of bases not matched to a gene: 6. The CDR3 loop spans 15 amino acids. CDR3 region: CASSQAFGGSYEQYF. In DNA form, the CDR3 reads TGCGCCAGCAGCCAAGCCTTCGGGGGGAGCTACGAGCAGTACTTC.

This clonotype has at least ten counts. The chain couples TRBV10-3 to TRBJ2-5; D uncertain. Deletions cut 0 bases from V and 5 bases from J, with 7 bases between. CDR1 is ENHRY, CDR2 SYGVKD, per germline. CDR3 length equals 13 residues. CDR3 in amino acids: CAISESIAETQYF. As DNA, the CDR3 is TGTGCCATCAGTGAGTCGATTGCGGAGACCCAGTACTTC.

This clonotype was seen more than once but under ten times. V is TRBV4-1 and J is TRBJ2-5, with D hard to call. CDR3 length equals 13 residues. V lost 1 base to trimming and J lost 4 bases, with 7 bases between them. Germline V gives CDR1 MGHRA, CDR2 YSYEKL. In nucleotides, the CDR3 is TGCGCCAGCAGCCAAGGGACCGTAGAGACCCAGTACTTC. Translating gives CASSQGTVETQYF.

The rearrangement joins TRBV7-2 to TRBJ1-2; no firm D call. The CDR3 is 17 amino acids. From germline, CDR1 is SGHTA and CDR2 FQGNSA. V was cut by 1 base and J by 5 bases, with 20 bases left in between. CDR3 residues: CASSLVKAAVGVYGYTF. The DNA for the CDR3 is TGTGCCAGCAGCTTAGTGAAGGCGGCAGTAGGAGTTTATGGCTACACCTTC.

The J gene is TRBJ1-5, the V gene TRBV27; tentatively, D is TRBD1 (5 bases). Trimming removed 4 bases from V and 6 bases from J, with 22 bases in between. The V gene's germline CDR1 is MNHEY and CDR2 SMNVEV (reference sequence). This CDR3 comprises 17 residues. The CDR3 region is CASSSSWGDEKSQPQHF. CDR3 DNA sequence: TGTGCCAGCAGTTCCAGCTGGGGGGATGAGAAGTCTCAGCCCCAGCATTTT.

The chain couples TRBV7-6 to TRBJ1-2, with a tentative D call TRBD1 (6 bases). The CDR3 is 15 amino acids. V was clipped by 5 bases and J by 0 bases, with 13 bases between them. Germline V lookup: CDR1 SGHVS, CDR2 FNYEAQ. This CDR3 is CASSPRTDPNYGYTF. For the CDR3, the DNA is TGTGCCAGCAGCCCCCGGACAGACCCTAACTATGGCTACACCTTC.

This chain uses TRBV7-3 with TRBJ2-3, with 11 bases lining up with TRBD2. CDR1 is SGHTA and CDR2 is FQGTGA in the germline V gene. There are 17 residues in the CDR3. The ends lost 1 base at V and 5 bases at J; junction bases unmatched: 8. CDR3 in DNA: TGTGCCAGCAGCTTAAGTACTAGCGGGGGACCTGGAGATACGCAGTATTTT. Translation: CASSLSTSGGPGDTQYF. Combining the CDR3 with reference TRBV7-3 and TRBJ2-3 gives the whole variable domain GAGVSQTPSNKVTEKGKYVELRCDPISGHTALYWYRQSLGQGPEFLIYFQGTGAADDSGLPNDRFFAVRPEGSVSTLKIQRTERGDSAVYLCASSLSTSGGPGDTQYFGPGTRLTVL.